Listed here are 24 T cell receptor beta chains from one sample, sequenced in a study of CD8+ T cells in alopecia areata. This sample's treatment: oral pan-JAK inhibitor, 5-10 mg twice daily. As the sequencing template, cDNA was produced by extracting RNA and reverse transcribing it. Some clones are missing from TCRdb's copy, which holds only in-frame ones; the method was immunoSEQ multiplex PCR. The table lists about 170,000 clones, roughly 63% of them singletons, with around 15% in the top ten. The sample consisted of CD4+ T cells sorted from blood, taken at approximately week 56, from a patient treated with tofacitinib. These receptor sequences come from a human donor with alopecia areata.

The chain uses TRBV6-6 and TRBJ1-2; possibly TRBD1 for D (5 bases). Trimming removed 7 bases at V and 2 bases at J, with 14 bases between. Germline V gene lookup returns CDR1 MNHNY and CDR2 SVGAGI (reference sequence). This CDR3 is 14 amino acids long. CDR3 amino acids: CASISGQANYGYTF. CDR3 DNA sequence: TGTGCCAGCATTTCAGGGCAGGCGAACTATGGCTACACCTTC.

This sequence joins TRBV6-5 and TRBJ1-2, with D hard to call. CDR1 and CDR2 (germline): MNHEY, SVGAGI. The CDR3 extends over 13 amino acids. V lost 6 bases and J lost 7, with 15 bases in between. The chain's CDR3 is CASSQYPVFGYTF. CDR3 sequence (DNA): TGTGCCAGCAGCCAGTACCCGGTATTTGGCTACACCTTC.

As DNA, the CDR3 is TGCGCCAGCAGCCAGGTCGACAGGGGGGACAATGAGCAGTTCTTC. Translation: CASSQVDRGDNEQFF. This chain links TRBV4-1 with TRBJ2-1; TRBD1 matches at 9 bases. V was clipped by 3 bases and J by 5 bases; unmatched bases: 5. CDR1 is MGHRA, CDR2 YSYEKL, per germline. The CDR3 has 15 residues.

This chain joins TRBV6-4 and TRBJ1-2; D unclear. CDR3 length equals 13 residues. V dropped 6 bases and J dropped 0 bases, with 8 bases sitting between them. Germline-derived CDR1 and CDR2 are MRHNA and SNTAGT. The CDR3 DNA sequence: TGTGCCAGCAGCCGCGGAGCTAACTATGGCTACACCTTC. It yields the protein CASSRGANYGYTF.

This clone was detected a few times. This rearrangement joins TRBV2 to TRBJ1-1; D is ambiguous. CDR1 is SNHLY, CDR2 FYNNEI, per germline. This CDR3 spans 13 amino acids. Trimming took 0 bases from V and 1 from J, leaving 3 bases between them. CDR3 coding DNA: TGTGCCAGCAGTGAAGCCGGGAACACTGAAGCTTTCTTT. This sequence encodes CASSEAGNTEAFF.

The chain employs TRBV30 and TRBJ1-6; D remains unclear. The germline V gene encodes CDR1 GTSNPN and CDR2 SVGIG (reference sequence). Trimming pared 3 bases from V and 1 base from J, leaving 7 bases between. The CDR3 totals 14 residues. CDR3 sequence (DNA): TGTGCCTGGAGGCGGCAGTCCTATAATTCACCCCTCCACTTT. It codes for CAWRRQSYNSPLHF. Full variable domain (rest looked up from reference TRBV30 and TRBJ1-6): SQTIHQWPATLVQPVGSPLSLECTVEGTSNPNLYWYRQAAGRGLQLLFYSVGIGQISSEVPQNLSASRPQDRQFILSSKKLLLSDSGFYLCAWRRQSYNSPLHFGNGTRLTVT.

The genes are TRBV29-1 and TRBJ1-1, with 10 bases identical to TRBD1. This CDR3 is 13 amino acids long. Trimming at V came to 6 bases and at J to 7 bases, leaving 8 bases not matched to a gene. CDR1 and CDR2 (germline): SQVTM, ANQGSEA. The CDR3 here is CSVTPGQGNEAFF. Here the CDR3 DNA reads TGCAGCGTAACTCCGGGACAGGGGAATGAAGCTTTCTTT.

V and J are TRBV30 and TRBJ2-4; 8 bases line up with TRBD1. CDR3 length equals 14 residues. With 2 bases clipped from V and 4 bases from J, the junction kept 4 bases outside the gene matches. Germline CDR1 reads GTSNPN; CDR2 reads SVGIG (reference sequence). The chain's CDR3 is CAWSRGQGKNIQYF. The CDR3 bases are TGTGCCTGGAGTCGCGGACAGGGAAAAAACATTCAGTACTTC.

This clone was observed a single time. V and J are TRBV9 and TRBJ2-1; 8 positions match TRBD1. The CDR3 runs 15 residues. CDR1 is SGDLS, CDR2 YYNGEE, per germline. The junction had 6 bases not matched to a gene; V was cut back by 2 bases and J by 5 bases. The CDR3 region has the DNA TGTGCCAGCAGCGTTACTGGACAGGGAGACAATGAGCAGTTCTTC. Protein sequence: CASSVTGQGDNEQFF.

This sequence joins TRBV29-1 and TRBJ2-3; the D gene could be TRBD1 or TRBD2 (5 bases each). V was cut by 4 bases and J by 1 base, with 9 bases left in between. CDR1 and CDR2 (germline): SQVTM, ANQGSEA. The CDR3 is made up of 13 amino acids. This chain's CDR3 is CSVVGGGTDTQYF. For the CDR3, the DNA is TGCAGCGTTGTTGGGGGTGGCACAGATACGCAGTATTTT.

The chain links TRBV27 to TRBJ2-5, with a tentative D call TRBD1 (5 bases). Per the germline V gene, CDR1 is MNHEY and CDR2 is SMNVEV (reference sequence). The CDR3 contains 16 residues. V shed 5 bases and J shed 0 bases, with 16 bases lying between them. The CDR3 DNA reads TGTGCCAGCAGTCCGGGCTGGGGCAGGAACCAAGAGACCCAGTACTTC. Amino acid sequence: CASSPGWGRNQETQYF.

CDR3 coding DNA: TGTGCCAGCAGTCCCGGCGGAAGGAACTATGGCTACACCTTC. This translates into CASSPGGRNYGYTF. The genes are TRBV25-1 and TRBJ1-2; D unclear. V lost 5 bases, J lost 2 bases, and 12 bases lay in between. The length of the CDR3 is 14 residues. Germline V gene lookup returns CDR1 MGHDK and CDR2 SYGVNS.

The genes are TRBV29-1 and TRBJ1-1, with 8 bases aligning to TRBD1. Germline V lookup: CDR1 SQVTM, CDR2 ANQGSEA. The V segment lost 6 bases and the J segment 2 bases; nucleotides outside the gene matches: 11. There are 15 residues in the CDR3. CDR3 in amino acids: CSVGQGIGLNTEAFF. DNA of the CDR3: TGCAGCGTAGGACAGGGAATCGGGCTTAACACTGAAGCTTTCTTT.

The chain is built from TRBV14 and TRBJ1-1, with TRBD1 matching over 7 bases. CDR3 length equals 15 residues. V shed 4 bases, J shed 0 bases, and the junction held 5 bases outside the gene matches. CDR1 and CDR2 (germline): SGHDN, FVKESK. The CDR3 bases are TGTGCCAGCAGCCGAGGACAGGTGATGAACACTGAAGCTTTCTTT. This codes for CASSRGQVMNTEAFF.

The chain combines TRBV15 with TRBJ2-5, with a possible D match to TRBD1 (6 bases). The CDR3 totals 15 residues. From germline, CDR1 is LNHNV and CDR2 YYDKDF (reference sequence). V gave up 4 bases and J gave up 3 bases, with 15 bases separating them. DNA of the CDR3: TGTGCCACCAGCACTCAGGGGACCGTGGAAGAGACCCAGTACTTC. It encodes CATSTQGTVEETQYF.

The chain uses TRBV7-9 and TRBJ1-4; possible D gene TRBD1, 5 bases. The V gene's germline CDR1 is SEHNR and CDR2 FQNEAQ (reference sequence). The CDR3 covers 16 residues. Trimming pared 4 bases from V and 8 bases from J, leaving 20 bases between. CDR3 sequence reads: CASSSHSWGIGEKLFF. The CDR3 coding sequence is TGTGCCAGCAGCTCGCACAGTTGGGGCATCGGGGAAAAACTGTTTTTT.

The V and J genes are TRBV19 and TRBJ1-1; 8 bases line up with TRBD1. J was trimmed by 1 base and V by 9 bases; bases with no gene match: 7. The CDR3 is made up of 14 amino acids. Germline lookup yields CDR1 LNHDA and CDR2 SQIVND (reference sequence). CDR3 DNA: TGTGCCAGCGACAGGGGCCAATCGAACACTGAAGCTTTCTTT. As protein: CASDRGQSNTEAFF. Together with reference TRBV19 and TRBJ1-1, the CDR3 gives the full variable domain: DGGITQSPKYLFRKEGQNVTLSCEQNLNHDAMYWYRQDPGQGLRLIYYSQIVNDFQKGDIAEGYSVSREKKESFPLTVTSAQKNPTAFYLCASDRGQSNTEAFFGQGTRLTVV.

The CDR3 bases are TGCGCCAGCCCAAAGGACAGTAACACTGAAGCTTTCTTT. This encodes CASPKDSNTEAFF. This chain uses TRBV23-1 with TRBJ1-1, with D perhaps TRBD1 (6 bases). TRBV23-1 is given ORF status, its function remaining uncertain. This CDR3 is built from 13 residues. The germline V and J ends were trimmed by 8 bases and 2 bases, with 12 bases remaining between them.

The chain employs TRBV5-1 and TRBJ2-2; D is uncertain. V gave up 1 base and J gave up 5 bases, with 6 bases separating them. Germline V gene data show CDR1 as SGHRS and CDR2 as YFSETQ. The CDR3 extends over 13 amino acids. For the CDR3, the DNA is TGCGCCAGCAGCTTGAGGTTTACCGGGGAGCTGTTTTTT. Protein sequence: CASSLRFTGELFF. Combining the CDR3 with reference TRBV5-1 and TRBJ2-2 gives the whole variable domain KAGVTQTPRYLIKTRGQQVTLSCSPISGHRSVSWYQQTPGQGLQFLFEYFSETQRNKGNFPGRFSGRQFSNSRSEMNVSTLELGDSALYLCASSLRFTGELFFGEGSRLTVL.

The rearrangement joins TRBV4-2 to TRBJ1-2, with 7 bases matching TRBD1. V was clipped by 3 bases and J by 8 bases; unmatched bases: 18. Germline CDR1 and CDR2: LGHNA and YNFKEQ. The CDR3 loop spans 17 amino acids. CDR3 DNA sequence: TGTGCCAGCAGCCAGGAAGCCGACCCCACAGGGGCGAGCGGCTACACCTTC. This encodes CASSQEADPTGASGYTF.

The V and J genes are TRBV10-2 and TRBJ2-3; possible D gene TRBD1, 5 bases. With 3 bases removed from V and 3 bases from J, the gap between germline ends came to 16 bases. The CDR3 runs to 16 residues. The germline CDR1 and CDR2 sequences are WSHSY and SAAADI. The CDR3 DNA reads as TGCGCCAGCAGTGATTCTAAGGGGATGGGAACAGATACGCAGTATTTT. It translates to CASSDSKGMGTDTQYF.

The chain is built from TRBV29-1 and TRBJ2-7, with TRBD1 identical over 10 bases. This CDR3 comprises 15 residues. Germline V gene sequence: CDR1 SQVTM, CDR2 ANQGSEA. V lost 1 base and J lost 5; bases outside the gene matches: 8. CDR3 sequence: CSVEGGDRGIHEQYF. In nucleotides, the CDR3 is TGCAGCGTTGAAGGGGGGGACAGGGGTATCCACGAGCAGTACTTC.

This sequence joins TRBV6-5 and TRBJ1-4, with D uncertain. The CDR3 runs 15 residues. Germline assignment: CDR1 MNHEY and CDR2 SVGAGI. The ends were cut back, 8 bases at V and 0 bases at J, with 13 bases in the middle. The CDR3 coding sequence is TGTGCCAGCTCCCTGTCGGGCGCAACTAATGAAAAACTGTTTTTT. This codes for CASSLSGATNEKLFF.

This chain joins TRBV7-9 and TRBJ1-1, with 7 bases identical to TRBD1. The junction had 3 bases not matched to a gene; V was cut back by 2 bases and J by 3 bases. The germline V gene has CDR1 SEHNR and CDR2 FQNEAQ (reference sequence). This CDR3 has 14 residues. The DNA for the CDR3 is TGTGCCAGCAGCTTACGACAGGGTTACACTGAAGCTTTCTTT. Translating it yields CASSLRQGYTEAFF.